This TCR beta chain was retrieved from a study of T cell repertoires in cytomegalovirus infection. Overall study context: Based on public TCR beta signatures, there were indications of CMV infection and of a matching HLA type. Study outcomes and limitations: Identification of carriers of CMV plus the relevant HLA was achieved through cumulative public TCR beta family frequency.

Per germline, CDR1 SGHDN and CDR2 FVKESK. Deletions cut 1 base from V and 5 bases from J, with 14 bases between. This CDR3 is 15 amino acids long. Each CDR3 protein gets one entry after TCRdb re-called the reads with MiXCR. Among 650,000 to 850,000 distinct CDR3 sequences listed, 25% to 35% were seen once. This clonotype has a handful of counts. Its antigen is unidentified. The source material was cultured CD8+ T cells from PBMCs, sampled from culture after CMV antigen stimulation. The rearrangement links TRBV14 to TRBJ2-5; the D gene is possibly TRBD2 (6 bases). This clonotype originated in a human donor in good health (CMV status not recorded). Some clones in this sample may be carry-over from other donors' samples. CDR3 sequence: CASSQVTGALETQYF. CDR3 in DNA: TGTGCCAGCAGCCAAGTTACGGGAGCACTCGAGACCCAGTACTTC.